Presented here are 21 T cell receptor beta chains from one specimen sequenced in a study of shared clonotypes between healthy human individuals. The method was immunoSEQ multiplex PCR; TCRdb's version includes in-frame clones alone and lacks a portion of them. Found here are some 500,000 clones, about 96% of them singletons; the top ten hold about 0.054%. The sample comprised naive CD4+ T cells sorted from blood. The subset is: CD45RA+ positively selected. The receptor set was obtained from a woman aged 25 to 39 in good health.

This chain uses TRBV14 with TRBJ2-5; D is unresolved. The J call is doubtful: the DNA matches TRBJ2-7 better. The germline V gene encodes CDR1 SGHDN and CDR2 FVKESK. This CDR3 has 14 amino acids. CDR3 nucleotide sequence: TGTGCCAGCAGCCGCGGCTACCCCCGCTACGAGCAGTACTTC. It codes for CASSRGYPRYEQYF.

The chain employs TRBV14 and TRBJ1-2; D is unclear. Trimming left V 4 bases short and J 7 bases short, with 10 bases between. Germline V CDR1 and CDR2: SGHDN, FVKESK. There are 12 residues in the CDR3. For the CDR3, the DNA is TGTGCCAGCAGCCGGACCGTGGGTGGCTACACCTTC. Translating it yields CASSRTVGGYTF.

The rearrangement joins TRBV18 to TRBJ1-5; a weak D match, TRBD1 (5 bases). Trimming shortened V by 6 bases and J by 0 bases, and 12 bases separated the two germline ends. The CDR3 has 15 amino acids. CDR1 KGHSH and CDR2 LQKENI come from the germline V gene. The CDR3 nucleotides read TGTGCCAGCTCTGTTGGGGCGGCTAGCAATCAGCCCCAGCATTTT. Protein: CASSVGAASNQPQHF.

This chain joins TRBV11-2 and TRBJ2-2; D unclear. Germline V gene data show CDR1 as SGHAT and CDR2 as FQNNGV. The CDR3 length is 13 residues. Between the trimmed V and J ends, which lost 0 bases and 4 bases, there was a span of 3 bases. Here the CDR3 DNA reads TGTGCCAGCAGCTTAGAGGGCACCGGGGAGCTGTTTTTT. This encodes CASSLEGTGELFF.

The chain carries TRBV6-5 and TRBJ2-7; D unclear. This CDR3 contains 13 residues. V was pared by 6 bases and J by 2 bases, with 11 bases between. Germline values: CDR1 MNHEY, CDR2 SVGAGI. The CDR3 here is CASSRIATYEQYF. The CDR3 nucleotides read TGTGCCAGCAGCCGAATTGCTACCTACGAGCAGTACTTC.

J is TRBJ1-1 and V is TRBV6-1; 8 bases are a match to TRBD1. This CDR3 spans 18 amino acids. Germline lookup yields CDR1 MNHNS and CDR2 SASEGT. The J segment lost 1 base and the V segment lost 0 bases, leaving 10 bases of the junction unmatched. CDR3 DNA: TGTGCCAGCAGTGAAGCGGCGGACAGGGTAGGGTCGAACACTGAAGCTTTCTTT. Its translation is CASSEAADRVGSNTEAFF.

The CDR3 region has the DNA TGTGCCAGCTCATCCCGGGACCCCCCCTACGAGCAGTACTTC. It codes for CASSSRDPPYEQYF. This sequence joins TRBV18 and TRBJ2-5; D tentatively reads TRBD1 or TRBD2 (5 bases each). TRBJ2-7 matches the DNA end more closely, so the J call is doubtful. Germline lookup yields CDR1 KGHSH and CDR2 LQKENI. The CDR3 covers 14 residues.

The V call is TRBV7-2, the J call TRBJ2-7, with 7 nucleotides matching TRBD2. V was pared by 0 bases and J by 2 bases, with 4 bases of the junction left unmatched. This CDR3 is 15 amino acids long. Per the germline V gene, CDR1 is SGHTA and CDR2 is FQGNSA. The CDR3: CASSLAVGGPYEQYF. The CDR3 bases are TGTGCCAGCAGCTTAGCGGTGGGAGGGCCCTACGAGCAGTACTTC. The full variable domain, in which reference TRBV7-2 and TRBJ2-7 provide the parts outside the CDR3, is GAGVSQSPSNKVTEKGKDVELRCDPISGHTALYWYRQSLGQGLEFLIYFQGNSAPDKSGLPSDRFSAERTGGSVSTLTIQRTQQEDSAVYLCASSLAVGGPYEQYFGPGTRLTVT.

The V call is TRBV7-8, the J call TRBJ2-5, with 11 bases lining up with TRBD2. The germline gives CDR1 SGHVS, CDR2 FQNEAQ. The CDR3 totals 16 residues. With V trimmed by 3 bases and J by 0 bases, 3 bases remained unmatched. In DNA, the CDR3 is TGTGCCAGCAGCTTCAGACTAGCGGGGTACCAAGAGACCCAGTACTTC. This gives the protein CASSFRLAGYQETQYF.

The CDR3 DNA follows: TGTGCCAGCAGCCTCACGTTGGAGGGTAGGGCCGGGGAGCTGTTTTTT. Translated, it gives CASSLTLEGRAGELFF. V usage is TRBV7-8 and J usage is TRBJ2-2; possibly TRBD2 for D (6 bases). With 5 bases removed from V and 6 bases from J, the gap between germline ends came to 19 bases. This CDR3 region has 16 residues. Germline CDR1 and CDR2: SGHVS and FQNEAQ.

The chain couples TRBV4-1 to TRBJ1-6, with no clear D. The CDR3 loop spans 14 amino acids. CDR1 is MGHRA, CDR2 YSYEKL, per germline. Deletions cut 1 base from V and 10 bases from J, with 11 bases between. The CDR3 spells CASSQAVSNSPLHF. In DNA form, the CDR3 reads TGCGCCAGCAGCCAAGCTGTCAGTAACTCACCCCTCCACTTT.

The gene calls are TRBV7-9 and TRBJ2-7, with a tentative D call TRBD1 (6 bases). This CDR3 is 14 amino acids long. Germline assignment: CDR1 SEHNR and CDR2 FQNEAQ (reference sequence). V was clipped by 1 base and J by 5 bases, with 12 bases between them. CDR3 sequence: CASSLGQGFNEQYF. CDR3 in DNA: TGTGCCAGCAGCTTAGGGCAGGGGTTCAACGAGCAGTACTTC.

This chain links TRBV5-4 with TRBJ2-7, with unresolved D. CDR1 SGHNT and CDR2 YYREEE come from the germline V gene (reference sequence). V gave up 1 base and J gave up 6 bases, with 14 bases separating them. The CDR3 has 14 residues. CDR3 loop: CASSLSFSRAEQYF. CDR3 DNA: TGTGCCAGCAGCTTGAGTTTCTCGCGTGCCGAGCAGTACTTC.

CDR3 amino acids: CASSLGQGAEGTEAFF. In DNA form, the CDR3 reads TGCGCCAGCAGCTTGGGACAGGGGGCCGAGGGGACTGAAGCTTTCTTT. This chain joins TRBV5-1 and TRBJ1-1; 10 positions match TRBD1. This CDR3 is 16 amino acids long. The V segment lost 0 bases and the J segment 5 bases; nucleotides outside the gene matches: 7. CDR1 and CDR2 from the germline V gene are SGHRS and YFSETQ.

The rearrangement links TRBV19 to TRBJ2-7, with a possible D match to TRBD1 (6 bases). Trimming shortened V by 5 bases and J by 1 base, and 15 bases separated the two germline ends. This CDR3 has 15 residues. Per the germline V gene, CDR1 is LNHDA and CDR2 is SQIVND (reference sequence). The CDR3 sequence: CASSDESTGSYEQYF. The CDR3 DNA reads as TGTGCCAGTAGTGACGAGAGTACAGGGTCCTACGAGCAGTACTTC.

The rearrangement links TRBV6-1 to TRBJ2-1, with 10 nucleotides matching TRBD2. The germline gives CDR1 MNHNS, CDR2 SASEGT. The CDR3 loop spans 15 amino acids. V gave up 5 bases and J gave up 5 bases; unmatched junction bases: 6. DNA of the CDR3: TGTGCCAGCAGTACATGGACTAGCGGTGACAATGAGCAGTTCTTC. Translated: CASSTWTSGDNEQFF.

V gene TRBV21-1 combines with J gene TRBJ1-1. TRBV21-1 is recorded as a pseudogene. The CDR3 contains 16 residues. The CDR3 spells CASSRFHSGVDTEAFF. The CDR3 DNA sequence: TGTGCCAGCAGCAGGTTCCACAGTGGGGTGGACACTGAAGCTTTCTTT.

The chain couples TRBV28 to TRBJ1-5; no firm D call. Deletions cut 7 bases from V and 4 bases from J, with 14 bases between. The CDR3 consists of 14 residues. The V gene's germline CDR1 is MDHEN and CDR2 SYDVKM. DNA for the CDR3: TGTGCCAGCACCCAGACCAGGAATAATCAGCCCCAGCATTTT. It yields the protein CASTQTRNNQPQHF.

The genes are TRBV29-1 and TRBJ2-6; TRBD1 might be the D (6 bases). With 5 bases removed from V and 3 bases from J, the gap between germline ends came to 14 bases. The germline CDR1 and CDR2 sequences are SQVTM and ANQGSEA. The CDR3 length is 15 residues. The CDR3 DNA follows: TGCAGCGTTTCCTCAGGGGTTGGTGGGGCCAACGTCCTGACTTTC. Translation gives CSVSSGVGGANVLTF.

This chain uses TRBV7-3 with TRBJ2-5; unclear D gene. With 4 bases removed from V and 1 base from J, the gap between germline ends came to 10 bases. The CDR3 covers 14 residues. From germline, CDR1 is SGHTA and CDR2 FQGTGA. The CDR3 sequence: CASSSSTIQETQYF. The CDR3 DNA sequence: TGTGCCAGCAGCTCTTCTACAATCCAAGAGACCCAGTACTTC. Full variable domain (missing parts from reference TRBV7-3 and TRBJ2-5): GAGVSQTPSNKVTEKGKYVELRCDPISGHTALYWYRQSLGQGPEFLIYFQGTGAADDSGLPNDRFFAVRPEGSVSTLKIQRTERGDSAVYLCASSSSTIQETQYFGPGTRLLVL.

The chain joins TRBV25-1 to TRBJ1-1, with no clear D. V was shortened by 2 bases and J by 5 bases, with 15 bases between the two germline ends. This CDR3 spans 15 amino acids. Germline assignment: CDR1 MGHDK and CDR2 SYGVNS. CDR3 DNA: TGTGCCAGCAGTGAAACTAGGGCGGTTGGGACTGAAGCTTTCTTT. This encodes CASSETRAVGTEAFF.